A selection of T cell receptor beta chains follows, all from one sample in a study of brain T cells in children with intractable seizures. TCRdb keeps only in-frame clones here, not all; method: immunoSEQ multiplex PCR. The table shows 50,000 to 75,000 clones, with approximately 95% occurring only once. The source was peripheral blood, collected at surgery. The receptors shown here come from a boy younger than two with focal cortical dysplasia and intractable seizures. CDR3s include the opening cysteine and the closing phenylalanine or tryptophan. The order of the fields is CDR3 DNA, CDR3 protein, V gene, D gene, clone size, CDR3 length, J gene. A D gene is named only where the DNA matches it firmly. Expanded clones get a size class; other rows say once, few or many, or leave the size out.

TGTGCCAGCAGGGTGGGACTAGCGGGGGAACGAGATACGCAGTATTTT | CASRVGLAGERDTQYF | TRBV2 | TRBD2 | NA | 16 | TRBJ2-3
TGTGCCAGCAGCCAAAATACAGGGGGCGAAAAACTGTTTTTT | CASSQNTGGEKLFF | TRBV14 | TRBD1 | NA | 14 | TRBJ1-4
TGTGCCAGCAGCTCGAGGGGGGCAGTTGAAGCTTTCTTT | CASSSRGAVEAFF | TRBV7-2 | NA | NA | 13 | TRBJ1-1
TGTGCCATCAGTGAGTCGAGCGGGAGCTCCTACAATGAGCAGTTCTTC | CAISESSGSSYNEQFF | TRBV10-3 | TRBD2 | NA | 16 | TRBJ2-1
TGTGCCAGCAGTAGCGGGAGAGGGAACACAGATACGCAGTATTTT | CASSSGRGNTDTQYF | TRBV6-2/TRBV6-3 | TRBD2 | NA | 15 | TRBJ2-3
TGTGCCAGCAGTCGAACCCTCTCCTACAATGAGCAGTTCTTC | CASSRTLSYNEQFF | TRBV28 | NA | NA | 14 | TRBJ2-1
TGTGCCAGCAGTGTTCGGGGGAGCTCCTACGAGCAGTACTTC | CASSVRGSSYEQYF | TRBV25-1 | NA | NA | 14 | TRBJ2-7
TGTGCCAGCAGCCCACGAGGTGGGCAGGGGAGAGGCTACGAGCAGTACTTC | CASSPRGGQGRGYEQYF | TRBV4-2 | NA | NA | 17 | TRBJ2-7
TGTGCCAGCAGCCAAGATGCGCGACAGGGGTTTCCCAGCAATGAGCAGTTCTTC | CASSQDARQGFPSNEQFF | TRBV3-1/TRBV3-2 | TRBD1 | NA | 18 | TRBJ2-1
TGTGCCAGCAGCGTAAGGGTATTGAACTATGGCTACACCTTC | CASSVRVLNYGYTF | TRBV9 | NA | once | 14 | TRBJ1-2
TGTGCCAGCAGCTACAGGGCCGAAGAGACCCAGTACTTC | CASSYRAEETQYF | TRBV7-2 | NA | once | 13 | TRBJ2-5
TGTGCCAGCAGTTACTCGTCTAGCGGGGAGGGTGAGCAGTTCTTC | CASSYSSSGEGEQFF | TRBV6-5 | TRBD2 | NA | 15 | TRBJ2-1
TGTGCCAGCAGTTTCCGGGAAAATGAGCAGTTCTTC | CASSFRENEQFF | TRBV28 | NA | NA | 12 | TRBJ2-1
TGCGCCAGCAGCCCGCGGACAGCTTACAATGAGCAGTTCTTC | CASSPRTAYNEQFF | TRBV4-1 | NA | once | 14 | TRBJ2-1
TGTGCCACCCTAAGGGACGCGGGCGCGCGTACTGAAGCTTTCTTT | CATLRDAGARTEAFF | TRBV6-5 | NA | NA | 15 | TRBJ1-1
TGTGCCAGCAGCCAAGATAGGGGGGCCATCCCCTACGAGCAGTACTTC | CASSQDRGAIPYEQYF | TRBV14 | NA | once | 16 | TRBJ2-7
TGTGCCACCAGTGATTTGGGTAACACAGATACGCAGTATTTT | CATSDLGNTDTQYF | TRBV24-1 | NA | NA | 14 | TRBJ2-3
TGTGCCAGCAGCCAAGATCGCCGACTAGCGGGGGGGCCGTATTACGAGCAGTACTTC | CASSQDRRLAGGPYYEQYF | TRBV3-1/TRBV3-2 | TRBD2 | once | 19 | TRBJ2-7
TGTGCCAGCAGTTTACCGACCGGAAACACCATATATTTT | CASSLPTGNTIYF | TRBV6-5 | NA | NA | 13 | TRBJ1-3
TGTGCCAGCAGCTTGCGGGACAGGGATGTGGAGACCCAGTACTTC | CASSLRDRDVETQYF | TRBV5-4 | TRBD1 | NA | 15 | TRBJ2-5
TGTGCCAGCAGCCAAGGTCGGTATCAGCCCCAGCATTTT | CASSQGRYQPQHF | TRBV3-1/TRBV3-2 | NA | NA | 13 | TRBJ1-5
TGTGCCAGCAGCCTGGTTGCGGTCCTAAACACTGAAGCTTTCTTT | CASSLVAVLNTEAFF | TRBV5-6 | NA | NA | 15 | TRBJ1-1
TGTGCCAGCAGCTTAGAGTTTCAGGGGTTGTCCGAGCAGTACTTC | CASSLEFQGLSEQYF | TRBV11-2 | NA | NA | 15 | TRBJ2-7
TGCGCCAGCAGCCCGAGCAGGGGGTTGAACACTGAAGCTTTCTTT | CASSPSRGLNTEAFF | TRBV4-3 | TRBD1 | NA | 15 | TRBJ1-1
TGTGCCAGCAGCCGCATACAGGGCAACGAGCAGTACTTC | CASSRIQGNEQYF | TRBV4-2 | NA | NA | 13 | TRBJ2-7
TGTGCCAGCAGCTCAGGGGCAGATACGCAGTATTTT | CASSSGADTQYF | TRBV7-2 | NA | NA | 12 | TRBJ2-3